This record looks at one T cell receptor (beta chain) sequence and its context. Its antigen is as yet unknown. This record comes from a study of graft-versus-host responses after intestinal transplantation. Only in-frame clones appear in the TCRdb table, and some are missing; sequencing was by immunoSEQ multiplex PCR. The sample carries roughly 97,000 clones, roughly nine tenths recorded once. Trimming removed 2 bases from V and 1 base from J; junction bases left unmatched: 5. This CDR3 comprises 16 residues. Looked up from germline, CDR1 is MNHEY and CDR2 is SMNVEV (reference sequence). The V gene is TRBV27, the J gene TRBJ1-1, with 9 bases that match TRBD1. The sequencing here drew on unstimulated CD4+ T cells sorted from spleen or lymph node cells, taken before intestinal transplant. This clonotype was sampled from a human donor who received an intestinal transplant. This chain's CDR3 is CASSLKGTGKNTEAFF. The CDR3 region has the DNA TGTGCCAGCAGTTTAAAGGGGACAGGGAAGAACACTGAAGCTTTCTTT.